One sample yielded the 22 T cell receptor beta chains listed below, sequenced in a study of control samples from healthy donors and cancer patients. TCRdb's table, derived via immunoSEQ multiplex PCR, lists solely in-frame clones and lacks some. The repertoire holds 150,000 or so clones, approximately 90% seen once, with 0.65% to 0.85% in the top ten. Input material: blood. Receptors were obtained from a woman aged 30 to 39 in good health.

The rearrangement uses TRBV5-1 and TRBJ1-1, with no clear D. Germline lookup yields CDR1 SGHRS and CDR2 YFSETQ. CDR3 length equals 15 residues. Trimming shortened V by 1 base and J by 4 bases, and 14 bases separated the two germline ends. The DNA of the CDR3 is TGCGCCAGCAGCTTGTCTAGGGCGGTGGGCACTGAAGCTTTCTTT. Its translation is CASSLSRAVGTEAFF.

The chain links TRBV2 to TRBJ2-6; possible D gene TRBD2, 5 bases. The V end lost 8 bases, the J end lost 0 bases, and 8 bases lay between the germline ends. This CDR3 has 14 residues. From germline, CDR1 is SNHLY and CDR2 FYNNEI. This chain's CDR3 is CASPRDSGANVLTF. CDR3 DNA: TGTGCCAGCCCCCGGGACTCTGGGGCCAACGTCCTGACTTTC.

This rearrangement joins TRBV28 to TRBJ1-4; maybe TRBD1 (6 bases). The ends were cut back, 5 bases at V and 1 base at J, with 11 bases in the middle. Germline V gives CDR1 MDHEN, CDR2 SYDVKM. This CDR3 is 15 amino acids long. Here the CDR3 reads CASSRGGGTNEKLFF. In DNA form, the CDR3 reads TGTGCCAGCAGTCGAGGGGGGGGAACTAATGAAAAACTGTTTTTT.

The chain has TRBV6-2 or TRBV6-3 and TRBJ1-2; D unresolved. Germline loops: CDR1 MNHEY, CDR2 SVGEGT. V was pared by 4 bases and J by 6 bases, with 9 bases between. This CDR3 region has 12 residues. CDR3 in DNA: TGTGCCAGCAGTTCACAGTACGATGGCTACACCTTC. This translates into CASSSQYDGYTF.

The J gene is TRBJ1-6, the V gene TRBV9, with D maybe TRBD1 (5 bases). CDR3 size: 16 residues. Between the trimmed V and J ends, which lost 4 bases and 2 bases, there was a span of 13 bases. The germline V gene encodes CDR1 SGDLS and CDR2 YYNGEE. The CDR3 is CASSSTDTAYNSPLHF. Written as DNA, the CDR3 is TGTGCCAGCAGCTCTACGGACACGGCCTATAATTCACCCCTCCACTTT.

The V and J genes are TRBV7-3 and TRBJ2-7; TRBD1 or TRBD2 may be the D gene (5 bases each). Deletions cut 0 bases from V and 7 bases from J, with 10 bases between. The CDR3 loop spans 13 amino acids. Looked up from germline, CDR1 is SGHTA and CDR2 is FQGTGA. CDR3 region: CASSLTSRGEQYF. DNA for the CDR3: TGTGCCAGCAGCTTAACGTCGAGGGGAGAGCAGTACTTC.

This clone was counted between two and nine times. The J gene is TRBJ2-1, the V gene TRBV3-1 (or the pseudogene TRBV3-2); TRBD2 is a possible D gene (5 bases). This CDR3 is built from 14 residues. CDR1 is LGHDT and CDR2 is YNNKEL in the germline V gene (reference sequence). Trimming took off 2 bases at V and 1 base at J, with 6 bases between the two ends. The CDR3 is CASSQRLSYNEQFF. Written as DNA, the CDR3 is TGTGCCAGCAGCCAAAGACTATCCTACAATGAGCAGTTCTTC.

The chain has TRBV5-8 and TRBJ2-1; the match to TRBD1 covers 7 bases. The V gene's germline CDR1 is SGHTS and CDR2 YDEGEE. The CDR3 length is 15 residues. With V trimmed by 1 base and J by 3 bases, 4 bases remained unmatched. CDR3 sequence (DNA): TGTGCCAGCAGCTTGCCACGACAGGGCTACAATGAGCAGTTCTTC. The encoded protein is CASSLPRQGYNEQFF. Supplemented by reference TRBV5-8 and TRBJ2-1, the full variable domain reads EAGVTQSPTHLIKTRGQQATLRCSPISGHTSVYWYQQALGLGLQFLLWYDEGEERNRGNFPPRFSGRQFPNYSSELNVNALELEDSALYLCASSLPRQGYNEQFFGPGTRLTVL.

The rearrangement links TRBV28 to TRBJ1-4, with D possibly matching TRBD1 (5 bases). The V end was cut by 5 bases, the J end by 3 bases, with 13 bases between. This CDR3 has 15 residues. Germline CDR1 reads MDHEN; CDR2 reads SYDVKM. CDR3 nucleotides: TGTGCCAGCAGTCCCCGCGGGGGGGCTAATGAAAAACTGTTTTTT. It encodes CASSPRGGANEKLFF.

The CDR3 loop reads CASSLSLMIAFYGYTF. Written as DNA, the CDR3 is TGTGCCAGCAGCTTAAGTTTAATGATTGCCTTCTATGGCTACACCTTC. The rearrangement joins TRBV7-9 to TRBJ1-2; no firm D call. Germline-derived CDR1 and CDR2 are SEHNR and FQNEAQ (reference sequence). The V end lost 2 bases, the J end lost 4 bases, and 17 bases lay between the germline ends. The CDR3 extends over 16 amino acids.

The chain joins TRBV30 to TRBJ2-3, with D possibly being TRBD2 (5 bases). Trimming pared 3 bases from V and 2 bases from J, leaving 9 bases between. CDR3 length: 13 residues. In germline, CDR1 is GTSNPN, CDR2 SVGIG (reference sequence). The CDR3 DNA follows: TGTGCCTGGAGCCCTAGCAACACAGATACGCAGTATTTT. Residues: CAWSPSNTDTQYF.

V and J are TRBV7-9 and TRBJ2-7; TRBD2 matches 10 bases. The CDR3 has 14 amino acids. V was pared by 7 bases and J by 6 bases, with 9 bases of the junction left unmatched. Germline assignment: CDR1 SEHNR and CDR2 FQNEAQ (reference sequence). As DNA, the CDR3 is TGTGCCAGCACCACGGGACTAGCGTACAGCGAGCAGTACTTC. Translating gives CASTTGLAYSEQYF. Drawing the rest from reference TRBV7-9 and TRBJ2-7, the complete variable domain is DTGVSQNPRHKITKRGQNVTFRCDPISEHNRLYWYRQTLGQGPEFLTYFQNEAQLEKSRLLSDRFSAERPKGSFSTLEIQRTEQGDSAMYLCASTTGLAYSEQYFGPGTRLTVT.

This clone was detected only once. J is TRBJ2-5 and V is TRBV7-9, with 8 nucleotides matching TRBD1. With V trimmed by 5 bases and J by 0 bases, 11 bases remained unmatched. The CDR3 sequence is 17 residues long. From germline, CDR1 is SEHNR and CDR2 FQNEAQ (reference sequence). This chain's CDR3 is CASSLGQEYSYQETQYF. Here the CDR3 DNA reads TGTGCCAGCAGCCTGGGACAGGAGTACTCCTACCAAGAGACCCAGTACTTC.

The CDR3, as DNA: TGTGCCAGCAGCTACGGGACAAACAATCAGCCCCAGCATTTT. This codes for CASSYGTNNQPQHF. This chain uses TRBV7-8 with TRBJ1-5, with D tentatively TRBD1 (6 bases). Per germline, CDR1 SGHVS and CDR2 FQNEAQ. Trimming removed 4 bases at V and 3 bases at J, with 10 bases between. The CDR3 is 14 residues long.

The chain combines TRBV10-3 with TRBJ2-7; 7 bases fit TRBD1. CDR1 ENHRY and CDR2 SYGVKD come from the germline V gene. V trimming: 4 bases; J trimming: 6 bases; junction bases outside the gene matches: 3. The CDR3 contains 12 residues. The CDR3 is CAISVTGAEQYF. In DNA form, the CDR3 reads TGTGCCATCAGTGTCACAGGGGCCGAGCAGTACTTC.

The V call is TRBV9, the J call TRBJ2-7, with D perhaps TRBD2 (6 bases). V was cut by 0 bases and J by 4 bases, with 14 bases left in between. The CDR3 has 15 residues. Germline V gives CDR1 SGDLS, CDR2 YYNGEE. Written as DNA, the CDR3 is TGTGCCAGCAGCGTAGGCTCGGGGGAACCATACGAGCAGTACTTC. Translation: CASSVGSGEPYEQYF.

The table lists this clone with a count of one. The chain is built from TRBV4-2 and TRBJ1-5; no clear D gene. This CDR3 contains 14 residues. Germline V gene lookup returns CDR1 LGHNA and CDR2 YNFKEQ. V dropped 1 base and J dropped 3 bases, with 7 bases sitting between them. For the CDR3, the DNA is TGTGCCAGCAGCCAAGGACGGGACAATCAGCCCCAGCATTTT. Its protein product is CASSQGRDNQPQHF.

This chain connects TRBV19 to TRBJ1-1; the D gene is possibly TRBD1 (6 bases). CDR3 size: 14 residues. With 7 bases removed from V and 2 bases from J, the gap between germline ends came to 14 bases. Germline-derived CDR1 and CDR2 are LNHDA and SQIVND (reference sequence). The CDR3 DNA reads TGTGCCAGTAAACGGGAAGGGGGAAACACTGAAGCTTTCTTT. Encoded protein: CASKREGGNTEAFF.

The J gene is TRBJ1-5, the V gene TRBV6-5; D call uncertain. The CDR3 sequence is 13 residues long. CDR1 is MNHEY, CDR2 SVGAGI, per germline. Trimming removed 7 bases at V and 1 base at J, with 8 bases between. Here the CDR3 reads CASNHDSNQPQHF. CDR3 DNA sequence: TGTGCCAGCAACCATGACAGCAATCAGCCCCAGCATTTT.

The chain employs TRBV5-6 and TRBJ2-3; 7 bases map to TRBD1. The CDR3 consists of 14 residues. The germline CDR1 and CDR2 sequences are SGHDT and YYEEEE. Trimming at V came to 5 bases and at J to 5 bases, leaving 8 bases not matched to a gene. CDR3 sequence reads: CASSYTGEIDTQYF. The CDR3 DNA reads TGTGCCAGCAGTTATACAGGGGAGATAGATACGCAGTATTTT.

CDR3 coding DNA: TGTGCCAGCAGCCAAGATCCGGCCGAGCAGTACTTC. Translated: CASSQDPAEQYF. This chain uses TRBV3-1 (or the pseudogene TRBV3-2) with TRBJ2-7; D gene uncertain. CDR3 size: 12 residues. Germline V gives CDR1 LGHDT, CDR2 YNNKEL (reference sequence). Trimming stripped 0 bases from V and 6 bases from J, with 6 bases between.

The rearrangement joins TRBV7-8 to TRBJ2-5; 13 nucleotides agree with TRBD2. Germline loops: CDR1 SGHVS, CDR2 FQNEAQ. There are 17 residues in the CDR3. V lost 1 base, J lost 0 bases, and 2 bases stayed unmatched. CDR3 amino acids: CASSLVTSGRDQETQYF. The CDR3 coding sequence is TGTGCCAGCAGCTTAGTTACTAGCGGGAGGGACCAAGAGACCCAGTACTTC. Drawing the rest from reference TRBV7-8 and TRBJ2-5, the complete variable domain is GAGVSQSPRYKVAKRGQDVALRCDPISGHVSLFWYQQALGQGPEFLTYFQNEAQLDKSGLPSDRFFAERPEGSVSTLKIQRTQQEDSAVYLCASSLVTSGRDQETQYFGPGTRLLVL.